This TCR beta chain was retrieved from a study of vaccination effects on CD4 cells after COVID-19. Study-wide context: Everyone in the study got two shots of either the BNT162b2 or mRNA-1273 vaccine. Study results and caveats: There was only 1 of 255 vaccine-induced clones in healthy vaccinees that cross-reacted with common cold coronaviruses. Recruitment yielded few convalescent patients, and the study had no early post-infection timepoints.

Expansion of antigen-specific CD4+ T cells with viral peptide pools was carried out by the ViraFEST assay before sequencing. The culture ran for 10 days before CD4+ T cells were isolated. Nucleocapsid antibody tests were negative, and the vaccine recipients had no prior SARS-CoV-2 infection. This table comes from immunoSEQ multiplex PCR, and its TCRdb copy is limited to in-frame clones, with some not included. The profile shows tens of thousands of clones, around 76% of them singletons. V was shortened by 2 bases and J by 1 base, with 11 bases between the two germline ends. The germline gives CDR1 SGHTA, CDR2 FQGTGA. The length of the CDR3 is 15 residues. As regards this clone: Its antigen remains unidentified.

Sequencing used CD4+ T cells from PBMCs cultured with SARS-CoV-2 spike peptides, obtained before COVID-19 vaccination. The TCR sequence derives from a human donor who received a COVID-19 vaccine. The rearrangement joins TRBV7-3 to TRBJ1-1; weak D call: TRBD1 (5 bases). This chain's CDR3 is CASSLQPGSNTEAFF. CDR3 in DNA: TGTGCCAGCAGCTTACAACCAGGGTCGAACACTGAAGCTTTCTTT.